These T cell receptor beta chains were read from a single sample in a study of T cell repertoires in cytomegalovirus infection. MiXCR, applied by TCRdb to the reads, yields one record per CDR3 protein. Of 380,000 or so distinct CDR3 sequences in the sample, about a third were seen once. These receptors' antigens are unknown. The specimen comprised cultured PBMCs, sampled from culture after CMV antigen stimulation. These receptors originate from a human donor in good health (CMV status not recorded). Some clones in this sample may be carry-over from other donors' samples. Each CDR3 is given with its conserved first and last residue. A D gene is named only where the DNA matches it firmly. Expanded clones are given a class, and other clones once, few, many or no size at all.

CASRNSRTGLLSGNQPQHF TGTGCCAGCAGGAACTCCAGGACAGGGCTCTTATCAGGCAATCAGCCCCAGCATTTT 19 TRBD1 - TRBJ1-5 TRBV12-3/TRBV12-4
CASSSLEWGVLTF TGTGCCAGCAGCTCCTTGGAATGGGGCGTCCTGACTTTC 13 - few TRBJ2-6 TRBV7-2
CSASFGDPMETQYF TGCAGTGCTAGCTTCGGCGACCCGATGGAGACCCAGTACTTC 14 - - TRBJ2-5 TRBV20-1
CASSGQVGEQFF TGTGCCAGCAGCGGACAGGTGGGTGAGCAGTTCTTC 12 TRBD1 many TRBJ2-1 TRBV11-2
CASKLAGGPVEQFF TGTGCCAGCAAGTTGGCGGGAGGGCCAGTTGAGCAGTTCTTC 14 TRBD2 - TRBJ2-1 TRBV6-2/TRBV6-3
CASSFKGSGNTIYF TGTGCCAGCAGTTTTAAGGGATCTGGAAACACCATATATTTT 14 - - TRBJ1-3 TRBV6-5
CASSIDRAFTLEAFF TGTGCCAGCAGCATAGACAGGGCCTTCACACTTGAAGCTTTCTTT 15 TRBD1 few TRBJ1-1 TRBV7-8
CASSLDRDQPQHF TGTGCCAGCAGCTTAGACAGGGATCAGCCCCAGCATTTT 13 - many TRBJ1-5 TRBV7-2
CAWSLGSTDTQYF TGTGCCTGGAGCCTCGGCAGCACAGATACGCAGTATTTT 13 - - TRBJ2-3 TRBV30
CASSPRPGGYNEQFF TGTGCCAGCAGTCCTCGCCCGGGAGGGTACAATGAGCAGTTCTTC 15 TRBD2 - TRBJ2-1 TRBV11-3
CASSERDGFIAKNIQYF TGTGCCAGCAGCGAAAGGGACGGATTTATAGCCAAAAACATTCAGTACTTC 17 - many TRBJ2-4 TRBV7-2
CSGVGPSGPSSYNEQFF TGCAGTGGGGTGGGGCCTAGCGGACCGAGCTCCTACAATGAGCAGTTCTTC 17 TRBD2 - TRBJ2-1 TRBV20-1
CASSFSGTSGSGETQYF TGTGCCAGCAGCTTCTCCGGGACTAGCGGGAGCGGGGAGACCCAGTACTTC 17 TRBD2 - TRBJ2-5 TRBV11-3
CASKGAEDTDTQYF TGTGCCAGCAAGGGGGCGGAAGACACAGATACGCAGTATTTT 14 TRBD1 many TRBJ2-3 TRBV6-2/TRBV6-3
CASRHKDTEAFF TGTGCCAGCAGGCACAAGGACACTGAAGCTTTCTTT 12 - few TRBJ1-1 TRBV5-6
CASSLGPGRRGYTF TGTGCCAGCAGCTTAGGTCCAGGAAGGAGAGGCTACACCTTC 14 - - TRBJ1-2 TRBV7-2
CATSEPAIQETQYF TGTGCCACCTCGGAACCGGCGATACAAGAGACCCAGTACTTC 14 - - TRBJ2-5 TRBV10-3
CASSRDRYSNQPQHF TGTGCCAGCAGTAGGGACAGGTATAGCAATCAGCCCCAGCATTTT 15 TRBD1 few TRBJ1-5 TRBV12-3/TRBV12-4
CASSQDFRTGGYEQYF TGTGCCAGCAGCCAAGATTTTAGGACAGGGGGCTACGAGCAGTACTTC 16 TRBD1 - TRBJ2-7 TRBV3-1
CASSLPGRSSYNEQFF TGTGCCAGCAGTCTTCCGGGACGCAGCTCCTACAATGAGCAGTTCTTC 16 - few TRBJ2-1 TRBV28
CASSLYRVDQPQHF TGTGCCAGCAGCTTATACAGGGTGGATCAGCCCCAGCATTTT 14 - - TRBJ1-5 TRBV7-2
CASSGDRYNEQFF TGTGCCAGCAGCGGGGACAGGTACAATGAGCAGTTCTTC 13 TRBD1 - TRBJ2-1 TRBV5-4
CASSIMAGARGEQFF TGTGCCAGTAGTATAATGGCAGGTGCCCGTGGTGAGCAGTTCTTC 15 - few TRBJ2-1 TRBV19
CASSSNYAGELFF TGTGCCAGCAGCTCCAATTATGCCGGGGAGCTGTTTTTT 13 - many TRBJ2-2 TRBV7-3
CASSSTGGWETQYF TGTGCCAGCAGCTCTACAGGGGGCTGGGAGACCCAGTACTTC 14 TRBD1 - TRBJ2-5 TRBV7-7
CASSQDPGVETQYF TGTGCCAGCAGCCAAGATCCCGGGGTAGAGACCCAGTACTTC 14 - - TRBJ2-5 TRBV14
CASSPPAGGPNTGELFF TGTGCCAGCAGCCCCCCCGCGGGAGGCCCGAACACCGGGGAGCTGTTTTTT 17 TRBD2 few TRBJ2-2 TRBV12-3/TRBV12-4
CASSPPPPGQAPIEQYF TGTGCCAGCAGTCCACCCCCACCGGGACAGGCTCCCATCGAGCAGTACTTC 17 TRBD1 - TRBJ2-7 TRBV4-2
CASTHTPSGRTTDTQYF TGTGCCAGCACCCACACCCCTAGCGGGAGAACGACAGATACGCAGTATTTT 17 TRBD2 few TRBJ2-3 TRBV28
CASSQGTSGRAETQYF TGCGCCAGCAGCCAAGGGACTAGCGGGAGGGCAGAGACCCAGTACTTC 16 TRBD2 - TRBJ2-5 TRBV4-1
CASSFTTDTQYF TGTGCCAGCAGTTTTACGACAGATACGCAGTATTTT 12 - - TRBJ2-3 TRBV12-3/TRBV12-4
CASRRLAGGTTGELFF TGTGCCAGCAGGCGGTTAGCGGGAGGCACGACCGGGGAGCTGTTTTTT 16 TRBD2 few TRBJ2-2 TRBV2
CASSLGYSGSSYNEQFF TGTGCCAGCAGCTTAGGCTATAGCGGCAGCTCCTACAATGAGCAGTTCTTC 17 - - TRBJ2-1 TRBV7-8
CASSLDFQADTQYF TGTGCCAGCAGCTTAGATTTTCAGGCAGATACGCAGTATTTT 14 - - TRBJ2-3 TRBV11-2
CASSLGAGTAGDTQYF TGTGCCAGCAGCTTAGGGGCGGGAACGGCGGGGGATACGCAGTATTTT 16 - - TRBJ2-3 TRBV7-2
CASSQAVGPGVHGYTF TGCGCCAGCAGCCAAGCGGTGGGGCCAGGGGTACATGGCTACACCTTC 16 - few TRBJ1-2 TRBV4-1